This T cell receptor (beta chain) was retrieved from a study of breast tumors, draining lymph nodes, adjacent tissues. Regarding the study as a whole: Data fit most tumor T cells coming from lymph node, expanding in tumor. Tumors had less TCR diversity than lymph nodes, more than nontumor tissue.

TCRdb called the multiplex PCR reads again in MiXCR, with one record for every CDR3 protein. Seen here are about 170,000 distinct CDR3 sequences, roughly 35% observed once, and the top ten hold 3% to 4%. In its sample, this clonotype was seen many times. The antigen is undetermined. The germline CDR1 and CDR2 sequences are MNHEY and SVGAGI. V was trimmed by 0 bases and J by 7 bases, leaving 13 bases between them. This CDR3 region has 15 residues. Axillary draining lymph nodes of breast cancer patients supplied the node samples. The sequencing sample was made of axillary lymph node tissue. This TCR was sampled from a female donor with breast cancer. Some clones in this sample may be carry-over from other donors' samples. The chain is built from TRBV6-5 and TRBJ2-1; possible D gene TRBD2, 6 bases. CDR3: CASSYSRLGRNEQFF. CDR3 in DNA: TGTGCCAGCAGTTACTCGCGACTAGGGCGAAATGAGCAGTTCTTC.